This T cell receptor (beta chain) was observed in a study of T cell responses to AZD1222 COVID-19 vaccine. Study summary: Both about-4-week and about-12-week second-dose recipients were combined. Study-level findings and limits: The breadth and depth of Spike-specific TCRs increased once two AZD1222 doses had been given. White British donors predominated, females outnumbered males, and clonal diversity was possibly underestimated. Unmutated variant regions reportedly attract nearly half of all spike-specific TCRs.

This CDR3 contains 14 residues. J lost 8 bases, V lost 5 bases, and 9 bases had no gene match. CDR1 and CDR2 from the germline V gene are SGHDT and YYEEEE. Sequencing was performed with immunoSEQ multiplex PCR; in TCRdb, only in-frame clones are kept and a portion is missing. This sample has some 66,000 clones, with roughly 87% found just once. As regards this clone: The antigen is undetermined.

Source: peripheral blood, taken on day 0 of AZD1222 vaccination. This chain links TRBV5-6 with TRBJ2-1; the match to TRBD2 covers 8 bases. This receptor was obtained from an adult in good health. The CDR3 nucleotides are TGTGCCAGCAGTCTAAGCGGGAGCACCGATGAGCAGTTCTTC. Encoded protein: CASSLSGSTDEQFF. Full variable domain (missing parts from reference TRBV5-6 and TRBJ2-1): DAGVTQSPTHLIKTRGQQVTLRCSPKSGHDTVSWYQQALGQGPQFIFQYYEEEERQRGNFPDRFSGHQFPNYSSELNVNALLLGDSALYLCASSLSGSTDEQFFGPGTRLTVL.